This T cell receptor (beta chain) was sequenced for a study of CD8 T cells in Susac syndrome. Study as a whole: Patients with Susac syndrome, at blood draw, were therapy-naive, on corticosteroids, or on intravenous immunoglobulin alone.

High-throughput TCR beta sequencing covered peripheral CD8+ and CD4+ T cells. The patients with Susac syndrome were individuals who fulfilled the recently defined diagnostic criteria for disease that was either definite or probable. CDR3 length equals 15 residues. V gave up 6 bases and J gave up 8 bases, with 21 bases separating them. The V gene's germline CDR1 is SGHNT and CDR2 YYREEE (reference sequence). About 0.45 to 1 ug RNA was reverse transcribed with random hexamers. Amplification of TCR beta CDR3 across 54 Vbeta and 13 Jbeta was performed with immunoSEQ multiplex PCR. TCRdb redid the calling of the immunoSEQ multiplex PCR reads with MiXCR, one entry per CDR3 protein. The sample records about 180,000 distinct CDR3 sequences, roughly 94% being singletons.

Sequences were obtained from CD4+ T cells from PBMCs. The gene calls are TRBV5-4 and TRBJ2-1; D is tentatively TRBD1 or TRBD2 (5 bases each). The sequence derives from a human donor with Susac syndrome. The CDR3 DNA reads TGTGCCAGCAACCCTGACCCGTCTGGGGACCATGAGCAGTTCTTC. Translating gives CASNPDPSGDHEQFF.